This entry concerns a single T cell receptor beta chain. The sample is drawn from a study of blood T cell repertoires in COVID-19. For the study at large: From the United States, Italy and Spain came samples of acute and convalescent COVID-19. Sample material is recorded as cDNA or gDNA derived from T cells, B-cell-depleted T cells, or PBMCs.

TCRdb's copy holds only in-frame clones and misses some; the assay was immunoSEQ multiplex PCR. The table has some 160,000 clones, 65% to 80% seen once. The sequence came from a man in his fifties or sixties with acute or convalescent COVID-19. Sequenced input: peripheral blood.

The CDR3 loop reads CASRLPPGLAGGSTGELFF. The CDR3 DNA follows: TGTGCCAGCAGGCTTCCCCCGGGACTAGCGGGGGGAAGTACCGGGGAGCTGTTTTTT. The chain joins TRBV2 to TRBJ2-2; 15 bases fit TRBD2. V shed 6 bases and J 5 bases; nucleotides not matched to a gene: 13. CDR3 length: 19 residues. Germline assignment: CDR1 SNHLY and CDR2 FYNNEI.